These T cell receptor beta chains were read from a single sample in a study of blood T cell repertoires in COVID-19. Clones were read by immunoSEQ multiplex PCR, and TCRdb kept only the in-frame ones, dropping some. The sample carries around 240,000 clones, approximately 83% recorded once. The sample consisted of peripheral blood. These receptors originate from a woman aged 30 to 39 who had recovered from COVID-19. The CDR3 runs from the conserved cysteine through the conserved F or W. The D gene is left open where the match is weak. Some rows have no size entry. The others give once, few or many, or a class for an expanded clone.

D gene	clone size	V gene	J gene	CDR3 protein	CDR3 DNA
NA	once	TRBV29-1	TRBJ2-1	CSVGGIQGQHEQFF	TGCAGCGTTGGAGGGATTCAGGGGCAGCATGAGCAGTTCTTC
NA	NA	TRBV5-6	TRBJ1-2	CASSPTRGSVYGYTF	TGTGCCAGCAGCCCGACGCGGGGGTCGGTCTATGGCTACACCTTC
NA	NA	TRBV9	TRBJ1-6	CASSQLTNSPLHF	TGTGCCAGCAGCCAGTTAACCAATTCACCCCTCCACTTT
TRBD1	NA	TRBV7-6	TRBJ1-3	CASSLQSRGPGNTIYF	TGTGCCAGCAGCTTACAATCCAGGGGGCCTGGAAACACCATATATTTT
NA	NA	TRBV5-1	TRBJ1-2	CASSPGSYGYTF	TGCGCCAGCAGCCCGGGTAGCTATGGCTACACCTTC
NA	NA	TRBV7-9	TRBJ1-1	CASSLEGQEAFF	TGTGCCAGCAGCTTAGAGGGACAAGAAGCTTTCTTT
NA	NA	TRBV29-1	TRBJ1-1	CSVMTGLNTEAFF	TGCAGCGTGATGACAGGATTGAACACTGAAGCTTTCTTT
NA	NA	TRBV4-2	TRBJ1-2	CASSQDAPRVRYGYTF	TGTGCCAGCAGCCAAGATGCGCCCAGGGTCCGCTATGGCTACACCTTC
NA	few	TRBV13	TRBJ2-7	CASSLGPSGQYF	TGTGCCAGCAGCTTAGGCCCGTCGGGGCAGTACTTC
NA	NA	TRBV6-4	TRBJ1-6	CASSDSVYSPLHF	TGTGCCAGCAGTGATTCGGTTTATTCACCCCTCCACTTT
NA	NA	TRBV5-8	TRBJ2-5	CASSFLWTPQEETQYF	TGTGCCAGCAGCTTTTTGTGGACACCCCAGGAAGAGACCCAGTACTTC
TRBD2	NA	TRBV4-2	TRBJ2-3	CASSHPGLANTDTQYF	TGTGCCAGCAGCCATCCCGGACTAGCGAACACAGATACGCAGTATTTT
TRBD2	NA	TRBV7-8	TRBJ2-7	CASSEGLAGESSYEQYF	TGTGCCAGCAGCGAAGGACTAGCGGGGGAAAGCTCCTACGAGCAGTACTTC
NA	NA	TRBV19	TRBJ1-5	CASSSSLRGATVSNQPQHF	TGTGCCAGTAGTTCCAGCCTCAGGGGAGCGACGGTTAGCAATCAGCCCCAGCATTTT
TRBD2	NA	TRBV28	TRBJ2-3	CASRQAGGPLPQYF	TGTGCCAGCAGACAAGCGGGGGGGCCACTTCCGCAGTATTTT
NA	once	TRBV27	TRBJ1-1	CASSFRFRGFTEAFF	TGTGCCAGCAGTTTCAGGTTTCGTGGGTTTACTGAAGCTTTCTTT
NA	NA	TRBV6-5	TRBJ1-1	CASRKQGNTEAFF	TGTGCCAGCAGAAAACAGGGGAACACTGAAGCTTTCTTT
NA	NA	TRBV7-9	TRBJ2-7	CASSSYAHSNEQYF	TGTGCCAGCAGCTCATACGCACATAGCAACGAGCAGTACTTC
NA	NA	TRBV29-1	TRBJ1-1	CSGSGNTEAFF	TGCAGCGGATCAGGGAACACTGAAGCTTTCTTT
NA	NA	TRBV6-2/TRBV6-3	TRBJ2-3	CASSPGLYTQYF	TGTGCCAGCAGCCCCGGACTTTATACGCAGTATTTT
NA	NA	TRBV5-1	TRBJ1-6	CASSLDGDTYNSPLHF	TGCGCCAGCAGCTTGGATGGGGACACCTATAATTCACCCCTCCACTTT
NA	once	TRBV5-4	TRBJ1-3	CASSLSSTGNTIYF	TGTGCCAGCAGCTTATCATCTACTGGAAACACCATATATTTT
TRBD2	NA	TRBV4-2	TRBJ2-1	CASSQESSGDGYNEQFF	TGTGCCAGCAGCCAAGAGTCGAGCGGGGACGGCTACAATGAGCAGTTCTTC
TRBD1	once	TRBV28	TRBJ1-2	CASSSQGAGGKGYTF	TGTGCCAGCAGTTCTCAGGGGGCCGGGGGTAAGGGCTACACCTTC
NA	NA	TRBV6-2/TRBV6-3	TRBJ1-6	CASSSPSGSYNSPLHF	TGTGCCAGCAGCTCTCCTTCGGGGTCCTATAATTCACCCCTCCACTTT
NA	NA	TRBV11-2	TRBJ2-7	CASSPPTRPEQYF	TGTGCCAGCAGCCCCCCTACGAGGCCGGAGCAGTACTTC
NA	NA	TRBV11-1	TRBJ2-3	CASSSGTEQDTQYF	TGTGCCAGCAGCTCGGGGACTGAGCAAGATACGCAGTATTTT
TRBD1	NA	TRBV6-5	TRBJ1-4	CASRQGNEKLFF	TGTGCCAGCAGACAGGGGAATGAAAAACTGTTTTTT
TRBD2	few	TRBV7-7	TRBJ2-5	CASSFGWGGSGSETQYF	TGTGCCAGCAGCTTCGGGTGGGGGGGATCCGGCTCAGAGACCCAGTACTTC
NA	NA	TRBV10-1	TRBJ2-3	CASSETGSSTDTQYF	TGCGCCAGCAGTGAGACAGGGTCGAGCACAGATACGCAGTATTTT
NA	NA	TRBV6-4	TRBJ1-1	CASSLALNTEAFF	TGTGCCAGCAGTTTGGCCCTGAACACTGAAGCTTTCTTT
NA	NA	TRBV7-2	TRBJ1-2	CASSPRTAYYYGYTF	TGTGCCAGCAGCCCTCGGACAGCTTACTACTATGGCTACACCTTC
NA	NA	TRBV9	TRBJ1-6	CASSGGGHNSPLHF	TGTGCCAGCAGCGGAGGGGGTCATAATTCACCCCTCCACTTT
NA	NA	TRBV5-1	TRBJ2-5	CASSFGQQETQYF	TGCGCCAGCAGCTTTGGCCAACAAGAGACCCAGTACTTC
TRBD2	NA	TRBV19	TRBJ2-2	CASSILPGLAGWYNTGELFF	TGTGCCAGTAGTATACTTCCTGGACTAGCGGGGTGGTACAACACCGGGGAGCTGTTTTTT
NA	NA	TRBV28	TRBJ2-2	CASSLPPRSANTGELFF	TGTGCCAGCAGTTTACCCCCCAGGTCCGCGAACACCGGGGAGCTGTTTTTT
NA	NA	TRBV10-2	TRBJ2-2	CASSQGPNTGELFF	TGCGCCAGCAGTCAGGGGCCGAACACCGGGGAGCTGTTTTTT
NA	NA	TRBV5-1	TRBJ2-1	CASSLADEQFF	TGCGCCAGCAGCTTGGCCGATGAGCAGTTCTTC
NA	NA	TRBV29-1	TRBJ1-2	CSVEARPGGSYGYTF	TGCAGCGTTGAAGCCAGACCGGGGGGATCCTATGGCTACACCTTC
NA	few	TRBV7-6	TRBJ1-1	CASSLTEQGEAFF	TGTGCCAGCAGCTTAACAGAGCAGGGTGAAGCTTTCTTT
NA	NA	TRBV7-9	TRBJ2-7	CASSLASGEQYF	TGTGCCAGCAGCTTAGCGTCAGGCGAGCAGTACTTC
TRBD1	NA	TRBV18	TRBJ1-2	CASSPPGRGQASGYTF	TGTGCCAGCTCACCACCGGGGAGAGGACAGGCCAGTGGCTACACCTTC
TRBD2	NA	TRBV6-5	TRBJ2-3	CASSYMGLAGTDTQYF	TGTGCCAGCAGTTATATGGGACTAGCGGGGACAGATACGCAGTATTTT
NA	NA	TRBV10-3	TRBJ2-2	CAISFDSNTGELFF	TGTGCCATCAGTTTCGACAGCAACACCGGGGAGCTGTTTTTT
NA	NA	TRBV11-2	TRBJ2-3	CASSSATDHTDTQYF	TGTGCCAGCAGCTCAGCGACAGACCACACAGATACGCAGTATTTT
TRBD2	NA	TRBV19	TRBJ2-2	CASSIGGGGAGELFF	TGTGCCAGTAGTATCGGAGGCGGGGGGGCCGGGGAGCTGTTTTTT
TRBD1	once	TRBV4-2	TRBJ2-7	CASSQSNRGSSYEQYF	TGTGCCAGCAGCCAATCAAACAGGGGGAGCTCCTACGAGCAGTACTTC
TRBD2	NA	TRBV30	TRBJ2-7	CAVFPALAGKITGQYF	TGTGCCGTGTTCCCCGCGCTAGCGGGGAAGATTACGGGGCAGTACTTC